This T cell receptor beta chain is drawn from a study of blood T cell repertoires in COVID-19. As for the study in general: Samples of COVID-19 (acute and convalescent) were obtained from the United States, Italy and Spain. Sources were T cells, B-cell-depleted T cells, or PBMCs; the material itself was cDNA or gDNA.

Per the original methods: Researchers report that nucleated cell counts were estimated from reference gene primer amplification. Method: immunoSEQ multiplex PCR; TCRdb's copy keeps in-frame clones and lacks some. The V and J calls and clone size are taken from that table; D and trimming were inferred from the DNA. The table shows under 300,000 clones, with 65% to 85% occurring only once. The CDR3 spans 16 residues. CDR1 is LNHDA and CDR2 is SQIVND in the germline V gene (reference sequence). V was pared by 5 bases and J by 2 bases, with 9 bases of the junction left unmatched. This clonotype was sampled from a woman aged 40-49 years who had recovered from COVID-19. J is TRBJ2-4 and V is TRBV19; 7 bases align to TRBD2. Sequencing input: peripheral blood. CDR3 in amino acids: CASSPVRGTTKNIQYF. CDR3 DNA sequence: TGTGCCAGTAGTCCGGTCAGAGGGACTACCAAAAACATTCAGTACTTC.